The rows below give T cell receptor beta chains drawn from one sample of a study of blood T cell repertoires in COVID-19. The data were produced by immunoSEQ multiplex PCR, yet TCRdb's version contains in-frame clones alone and is incomplete. The sample lists 150,000 to 200,000 clones, roughly nine tenths occurring once. The sequenced sample consisted of PBMCs or T cells enriched from blood (not recorded which). The receptors stem from a woman in her thirties or forties in a cohort exposed to, infected with or recovered from COVID-19 (not recorded which). Both conserved end residues are part of each CDR3. The order of the fields is D gene, clone size, J gene, V gene, CDR3 DNA, CDR3 protein. D genes are given only for firm matches. Expanded clones are given a class, and other clones once, few, many or no size at all.

.,.,TRBJ1-1,TRBV14,TGTGCCAGCAGCCATGGCAGGAACACTGAAGCTTTCTTT,CASSHGRNTEAFF
TRBD2,.,TRBJ2-1,TRBV5-1,TGCGCCAGCAGCTTGGCCCTAGCGGGAGGCCGGGATGAGCAGTTCTTC,CASSLALAGGRDEQFF
.,.,TRBJ2-5,TRBV5-5,TGTGCCAGCAGCTTGTCCCCAGGCCAAGAGACCCAGTACTTC,CASSLSPGQETQYF
.,.,TRBJ2-1,TRBV2,TGTGCCAGCAGTCACCCGGACAATCTGAACAATGAGCAGTTCTTC,CASSHPDNLNNEQFF
TRBD1,.,TRBJ1-5,TRBV6-5,TGTGCCAGCAGTTCTGACAGGGGACGTCAGCCCCAGCATTTT,CASSSDRGRQPQHF
TRBD1,once,TRBJ1-2,TRBV6-5,TGTGCCAGCACCCACAGGGGGCGAGTCTATGGCTACACCTTC,CASTHRGRVYGYTF
.,.,TRBJ1-2,TRBV10-3,TGTGCCATCAGTGAGAAGGAGAACTATGGCTACACCTTC,CAISEKENYGYTF
.,.,TRBJ2-7,TRBV29-1,TGCAGCGTTGAAGTTGGAGCCCACGAGCAGTACTTC,CSVEVGAHEQYF
.,.,TRBJ2-1,TRBV4-3,TGCGCCAGCAGCCAAGGGGGGCTAGCCAATGAGCAGTTCTTC,CASSQGGLANEQFF
TRBD2,.,TRBJ2-3,TRBV5-1,TGCGCCAGCAGCCTGGGACTAGCGGGGCCGCGCACAGATACGCAGTATTTT,CASSLGLAGPRTDTQYF
TRBD2,.,TRBJ2-5,TRBV4-1,TGCGCCAGCAGCCAAGATTCGGGGGGTCGAGAGACCCAGTACTTC,CASSQDSGGRETQYF
TRBD2,.,TRBJ2-7,TRBV7-2,TGTGCCAGCAGCTTAGATGGGCTAGCGGGGACCGCGTCCTACGAGCAGTACTTC,CASSLDGLAGTASYEQYF
TRBD1,.,TRBJ1-1,TRBV20-1,TGCAGTGCTAGTCGGGACAGGGGGGTCAACACTGAAGCTTTCTTT,CSASRDRGVNTEAFF
TRBD1,.,TRBJ1-2,TRBV14,TGTGCCAGCAGCCAAGGGACAGGAGCCTATGGCTACACCTTC,CASSQGTGAYGYTF
.,.,TRBJ1-1,TRBV5-4,TGTGCCAGCAGGGTTAGACTTAAGGGGGTGAACACTGAAGCTTTCTTT,CASRVRLKGVNTEAFF
TRBD1,.,TRBJ2-2,TRBV19,TGTGCCAGTATTGAAGGGGGCCAAAACGCGAACACCGGGGAGCTGTTTTTT,CASIEGGQNANTGELFF
.,.,TRBJ1-4,TRBV29-1,TGCAGCGTGTTGTTGACACTCCCTAATGAAAAACTGTTTTTT,CSVLLTLPNEKLFF
.,.,TRBJ1-3,TRBV7-9,TGTGCCAGCAGCGACAGCGTTTCTGGAAACACCATATATTTT,CASSDSVSGNTIYF
TRBD1,.,TRBJ2-7,TRBV13,TGTGCCAGCAGCTTCCCTGGACAGGGTTACGAGCAGTACTTC,CASSFPGQGYEQYF
TRBD2,.,TRBJ2-7,TRBV4-1,TGCGCCAGCAGCCAAATAGCGGGGGTTATTTACGAGCAGTACTTC,CASSQIAGVIYEQYF
.,once,TRBJ1-3,TRBV6-1,TGTGCCAGCAGTGAAGCGGCAGGGGACACTGGAAACACCATATATTTT,CASSEAAGDTGNTIYF
.,.,TRBJ2-7,TRBV20-1,TGCAGTGCCAGACTCGAGTACGAGCAGTACTTC,CSARLEYEQYF
.,.,TRBJ1-1,TRBV18,TGTGCCAGCTCACCCTTTGCGACTACCATGAACACTGAAGCTTTCTTT,CASSPFATTMNTEAFF
.,.,TRBJ2-3,TRBV7-2,TGTGCCAGCAGCTCCGAGGAGGGGGCAACAGATACGCAGTATTTT,CASSSEEGATDTQYF
TRBD1,.,TRBJ2-1,TRBV7-2,TGTGCCAGCAGCCCCGACGGGGACAGCTCCTACAATGAGCAGTTCTTC,CASSPDGDSSYNEQFF
TRBD2,.,TRBJ2-2,TRBV19,TGTGCCAGTAGTCCCGGCGAGGGACTAGCGGCCGGGGAGCTGTTTTTT,CASSPGEGLAAGELFF
TRBD2,.,TRBJ2-2,TRBV7-6,TGTGCCAGCAGCTTCTTTTCCGGGGGGGATACCGGGGAGCTGTTTTTT,CASSFFSGGDTGELFF
.,.,TRBJ1-1,TRBV13,TGTGCCAGCAGCCGGACAACCTATGAAGCTTTCTTT,CASSRTTYEAFF
.,.,TRBJ2-3,TRBV7-2,TGTGCCAGCAGTCCGTCCGCGGATACGCAGTATTTT,CASSPSADTQYF
TRBD1,.,TRBJ1-2,TRBV5-4,TGTGCCAGCAGCTTGGACAGGGGCCGCTACACCTTC,CASSLDRGRYTF
TRBD1,.,TRBJ1-1,TRBV2,TGTGCCAGCAGACAACAGGGGGCTCGGTACTATGAAGCTTTCTTT,CASRQQGARYYEAFF
.,once,TRBJ1-1,TRBV7-8,TGTGCCAGCAGCTTTCCGGGGAAGAACACTGAAGCTTTCTTT,CASSFPGKNTEAFF
.,.,TRBJ2-1,TRBV9,TGTGCCAGCAGCGTGGTTTCAGGAGGCGAGCAGTTCTTC,CASSVVSGGEQFF
TRBD2,.,TRBJ2-5,TRBV3-1/TRBV3-2,TGTGCCAGCAGGATTCGGGCTAGCGGGGTAAAACGAGAGACCCAGTACTTC,CASRIRASGVKRETQYF
.,.,TRBJ2-7,TRBV27,TGTGCCAGCAGTTTAGGAGGGCTCTACGAGCAGTACTTC,CASSLGGLYEQYF
.,.,TRBJ1-2,TRBV7-9,TGTGCCAGCAGCTTAGATGGGGGCGATGGCTACACCTTC,CASSLDGGDGYTF
TRBD2,.,TRBJ2-1,TRBV27,TGTGCCAGCAGTCGACGACTAGCGGGGGGGCGGTTTGCCGATGAGCAGTTCTTC,CASSRRLAGGRFADEQFF
.,.,TRBJ1-1,TRBV15,TGTGCCACCAGCAGAGATCGGATCCTAGGGAGACCGAACTCTGAAGCTTTCTTT,CATSRDRILGRPNSEAFF
TRBD1,.,TRBJ1-2,TRBV5-1,TGCGCCAGCAGCGACGCCGGGACAGGGGTAGGCTACACCTTC,CASSDAGTGVGYTF
.,.,TRBJ1-2,TRBV2,TGTGCCTGGGCCCGGGGGGACTATGGCTACACCTTC,CAWARGDYGYTF